This note documents a single TCR beta chain sequence. The entry originates in a study of blood T cell repertoires in COVID-19. Cohort allocation depended upon clinical history that participants reported. Assay: immunoSEQ multiplex PCR; the TCRdb copy retains only in-frame clones and omits some. The repertoire holds 300,000 to 350,000 clones, with 88% as singletons. The sequenced sample was PBMCs or T cells enriched from blood (not recorded which). This receptor was obtained from a man aged 30-40 years who had recovered from COVID-19.

CDR3 sequence reads: CASTLEGTGSDSPLHF. Written as DNA, the CDR3 is TGCGCCAGCACACTTGAAGGGACAGGGAGTGATTCACCCCTCCACTTT. This chain links TRBV5-1 with TRBJ1-6; 9 bases agree with TRBD1. The CDR3 is made up of 16 amino acids. CDR1 is SGHRS, CDR2 YFSETQ, per germline. J was trimmed by 8 bases and V by 6 bases; bases with no gene match: 12.